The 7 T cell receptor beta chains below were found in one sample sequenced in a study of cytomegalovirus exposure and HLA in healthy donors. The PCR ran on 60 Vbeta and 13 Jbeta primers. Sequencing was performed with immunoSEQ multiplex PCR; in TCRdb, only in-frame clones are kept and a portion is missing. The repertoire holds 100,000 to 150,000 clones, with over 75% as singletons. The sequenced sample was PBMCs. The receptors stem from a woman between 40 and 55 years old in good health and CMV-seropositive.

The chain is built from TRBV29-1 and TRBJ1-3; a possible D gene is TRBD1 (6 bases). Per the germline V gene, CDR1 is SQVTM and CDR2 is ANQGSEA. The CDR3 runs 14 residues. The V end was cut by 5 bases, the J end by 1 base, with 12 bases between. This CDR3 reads CSVLGQSSGNTIYF. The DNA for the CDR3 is TGCAGCGTTTTAGGACAGTCTTCTGGAAACACCATATATTTT. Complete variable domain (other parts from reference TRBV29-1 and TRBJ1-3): SAVISQKPSRDICQRGTSLTIQCQVDSQVTMMFWYRQQPGQSLTLIATANQGSEATYESGFVIDKFPISRPNLTFSTLTVSNMSPEDSSIYLCSVLGQSSGNTIYFGEGSWLTVV.

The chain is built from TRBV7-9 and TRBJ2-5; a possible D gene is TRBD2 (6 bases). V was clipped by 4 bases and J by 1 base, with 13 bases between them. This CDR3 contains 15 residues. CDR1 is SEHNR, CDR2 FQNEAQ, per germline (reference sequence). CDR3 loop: CASSSRLAAQETQYF. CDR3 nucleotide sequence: TGTGCCAGCAGCTCCCGTTTAGCGGCCCAAGAGACCCAGTACTTC.

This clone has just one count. In nucleotides, the CDR3 is TGCGCCAGCAGCCCCGGGACAGGGATTGAAAAACTGTTTTTT. Encoded protein: CASSPGTGIEKLFF. The chain carries TRBV5-1 and TRBJ1-4; 9 nucleotides agree with TRBD1. Losses at the gene ends were 4 bases for V and 7 bases for J; bases not matched to a gene: 5. The CDR3 is 14 residues long. Germline V gene data show CDR1 as SGHRS and CDR2 as YFSETQ.

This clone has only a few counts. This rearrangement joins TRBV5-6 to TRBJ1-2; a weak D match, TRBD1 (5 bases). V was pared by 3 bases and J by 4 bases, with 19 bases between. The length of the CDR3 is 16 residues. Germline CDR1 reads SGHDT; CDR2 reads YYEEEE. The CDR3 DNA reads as TGTGCCAGCAGCTCCCAAACGACAGCCTATGCCTATGGCTACACCTTC. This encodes CASSSQTTAYAYGYTF.

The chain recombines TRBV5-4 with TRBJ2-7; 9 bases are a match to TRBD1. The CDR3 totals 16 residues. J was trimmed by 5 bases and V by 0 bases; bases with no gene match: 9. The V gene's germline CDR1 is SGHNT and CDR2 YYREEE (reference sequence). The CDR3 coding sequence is TGTGCCAGCAGCTTGGGGGGGACAGGGATAATAGACGAGCAGTACTTC. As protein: CASSLGGTGIIDEQYF.

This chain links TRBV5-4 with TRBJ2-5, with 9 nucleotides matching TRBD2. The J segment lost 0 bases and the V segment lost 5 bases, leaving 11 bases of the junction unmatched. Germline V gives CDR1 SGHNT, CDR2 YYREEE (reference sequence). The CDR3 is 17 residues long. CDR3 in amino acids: CASRRGSGSQYQETQYF. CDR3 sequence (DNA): TGTGCCAGCAGACGAGGTAGCGGGAGCCAGTACCAAGAGACCCAGTACTTC.

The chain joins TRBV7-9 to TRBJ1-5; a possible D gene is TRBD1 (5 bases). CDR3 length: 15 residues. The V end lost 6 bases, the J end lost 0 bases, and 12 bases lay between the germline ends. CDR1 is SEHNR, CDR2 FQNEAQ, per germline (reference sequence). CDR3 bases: TGTGCCAGCAGTTCAGACAGCAATAGCAATCAGCCCCAGCATTTT. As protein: CASSSDSNSNQPQHF.